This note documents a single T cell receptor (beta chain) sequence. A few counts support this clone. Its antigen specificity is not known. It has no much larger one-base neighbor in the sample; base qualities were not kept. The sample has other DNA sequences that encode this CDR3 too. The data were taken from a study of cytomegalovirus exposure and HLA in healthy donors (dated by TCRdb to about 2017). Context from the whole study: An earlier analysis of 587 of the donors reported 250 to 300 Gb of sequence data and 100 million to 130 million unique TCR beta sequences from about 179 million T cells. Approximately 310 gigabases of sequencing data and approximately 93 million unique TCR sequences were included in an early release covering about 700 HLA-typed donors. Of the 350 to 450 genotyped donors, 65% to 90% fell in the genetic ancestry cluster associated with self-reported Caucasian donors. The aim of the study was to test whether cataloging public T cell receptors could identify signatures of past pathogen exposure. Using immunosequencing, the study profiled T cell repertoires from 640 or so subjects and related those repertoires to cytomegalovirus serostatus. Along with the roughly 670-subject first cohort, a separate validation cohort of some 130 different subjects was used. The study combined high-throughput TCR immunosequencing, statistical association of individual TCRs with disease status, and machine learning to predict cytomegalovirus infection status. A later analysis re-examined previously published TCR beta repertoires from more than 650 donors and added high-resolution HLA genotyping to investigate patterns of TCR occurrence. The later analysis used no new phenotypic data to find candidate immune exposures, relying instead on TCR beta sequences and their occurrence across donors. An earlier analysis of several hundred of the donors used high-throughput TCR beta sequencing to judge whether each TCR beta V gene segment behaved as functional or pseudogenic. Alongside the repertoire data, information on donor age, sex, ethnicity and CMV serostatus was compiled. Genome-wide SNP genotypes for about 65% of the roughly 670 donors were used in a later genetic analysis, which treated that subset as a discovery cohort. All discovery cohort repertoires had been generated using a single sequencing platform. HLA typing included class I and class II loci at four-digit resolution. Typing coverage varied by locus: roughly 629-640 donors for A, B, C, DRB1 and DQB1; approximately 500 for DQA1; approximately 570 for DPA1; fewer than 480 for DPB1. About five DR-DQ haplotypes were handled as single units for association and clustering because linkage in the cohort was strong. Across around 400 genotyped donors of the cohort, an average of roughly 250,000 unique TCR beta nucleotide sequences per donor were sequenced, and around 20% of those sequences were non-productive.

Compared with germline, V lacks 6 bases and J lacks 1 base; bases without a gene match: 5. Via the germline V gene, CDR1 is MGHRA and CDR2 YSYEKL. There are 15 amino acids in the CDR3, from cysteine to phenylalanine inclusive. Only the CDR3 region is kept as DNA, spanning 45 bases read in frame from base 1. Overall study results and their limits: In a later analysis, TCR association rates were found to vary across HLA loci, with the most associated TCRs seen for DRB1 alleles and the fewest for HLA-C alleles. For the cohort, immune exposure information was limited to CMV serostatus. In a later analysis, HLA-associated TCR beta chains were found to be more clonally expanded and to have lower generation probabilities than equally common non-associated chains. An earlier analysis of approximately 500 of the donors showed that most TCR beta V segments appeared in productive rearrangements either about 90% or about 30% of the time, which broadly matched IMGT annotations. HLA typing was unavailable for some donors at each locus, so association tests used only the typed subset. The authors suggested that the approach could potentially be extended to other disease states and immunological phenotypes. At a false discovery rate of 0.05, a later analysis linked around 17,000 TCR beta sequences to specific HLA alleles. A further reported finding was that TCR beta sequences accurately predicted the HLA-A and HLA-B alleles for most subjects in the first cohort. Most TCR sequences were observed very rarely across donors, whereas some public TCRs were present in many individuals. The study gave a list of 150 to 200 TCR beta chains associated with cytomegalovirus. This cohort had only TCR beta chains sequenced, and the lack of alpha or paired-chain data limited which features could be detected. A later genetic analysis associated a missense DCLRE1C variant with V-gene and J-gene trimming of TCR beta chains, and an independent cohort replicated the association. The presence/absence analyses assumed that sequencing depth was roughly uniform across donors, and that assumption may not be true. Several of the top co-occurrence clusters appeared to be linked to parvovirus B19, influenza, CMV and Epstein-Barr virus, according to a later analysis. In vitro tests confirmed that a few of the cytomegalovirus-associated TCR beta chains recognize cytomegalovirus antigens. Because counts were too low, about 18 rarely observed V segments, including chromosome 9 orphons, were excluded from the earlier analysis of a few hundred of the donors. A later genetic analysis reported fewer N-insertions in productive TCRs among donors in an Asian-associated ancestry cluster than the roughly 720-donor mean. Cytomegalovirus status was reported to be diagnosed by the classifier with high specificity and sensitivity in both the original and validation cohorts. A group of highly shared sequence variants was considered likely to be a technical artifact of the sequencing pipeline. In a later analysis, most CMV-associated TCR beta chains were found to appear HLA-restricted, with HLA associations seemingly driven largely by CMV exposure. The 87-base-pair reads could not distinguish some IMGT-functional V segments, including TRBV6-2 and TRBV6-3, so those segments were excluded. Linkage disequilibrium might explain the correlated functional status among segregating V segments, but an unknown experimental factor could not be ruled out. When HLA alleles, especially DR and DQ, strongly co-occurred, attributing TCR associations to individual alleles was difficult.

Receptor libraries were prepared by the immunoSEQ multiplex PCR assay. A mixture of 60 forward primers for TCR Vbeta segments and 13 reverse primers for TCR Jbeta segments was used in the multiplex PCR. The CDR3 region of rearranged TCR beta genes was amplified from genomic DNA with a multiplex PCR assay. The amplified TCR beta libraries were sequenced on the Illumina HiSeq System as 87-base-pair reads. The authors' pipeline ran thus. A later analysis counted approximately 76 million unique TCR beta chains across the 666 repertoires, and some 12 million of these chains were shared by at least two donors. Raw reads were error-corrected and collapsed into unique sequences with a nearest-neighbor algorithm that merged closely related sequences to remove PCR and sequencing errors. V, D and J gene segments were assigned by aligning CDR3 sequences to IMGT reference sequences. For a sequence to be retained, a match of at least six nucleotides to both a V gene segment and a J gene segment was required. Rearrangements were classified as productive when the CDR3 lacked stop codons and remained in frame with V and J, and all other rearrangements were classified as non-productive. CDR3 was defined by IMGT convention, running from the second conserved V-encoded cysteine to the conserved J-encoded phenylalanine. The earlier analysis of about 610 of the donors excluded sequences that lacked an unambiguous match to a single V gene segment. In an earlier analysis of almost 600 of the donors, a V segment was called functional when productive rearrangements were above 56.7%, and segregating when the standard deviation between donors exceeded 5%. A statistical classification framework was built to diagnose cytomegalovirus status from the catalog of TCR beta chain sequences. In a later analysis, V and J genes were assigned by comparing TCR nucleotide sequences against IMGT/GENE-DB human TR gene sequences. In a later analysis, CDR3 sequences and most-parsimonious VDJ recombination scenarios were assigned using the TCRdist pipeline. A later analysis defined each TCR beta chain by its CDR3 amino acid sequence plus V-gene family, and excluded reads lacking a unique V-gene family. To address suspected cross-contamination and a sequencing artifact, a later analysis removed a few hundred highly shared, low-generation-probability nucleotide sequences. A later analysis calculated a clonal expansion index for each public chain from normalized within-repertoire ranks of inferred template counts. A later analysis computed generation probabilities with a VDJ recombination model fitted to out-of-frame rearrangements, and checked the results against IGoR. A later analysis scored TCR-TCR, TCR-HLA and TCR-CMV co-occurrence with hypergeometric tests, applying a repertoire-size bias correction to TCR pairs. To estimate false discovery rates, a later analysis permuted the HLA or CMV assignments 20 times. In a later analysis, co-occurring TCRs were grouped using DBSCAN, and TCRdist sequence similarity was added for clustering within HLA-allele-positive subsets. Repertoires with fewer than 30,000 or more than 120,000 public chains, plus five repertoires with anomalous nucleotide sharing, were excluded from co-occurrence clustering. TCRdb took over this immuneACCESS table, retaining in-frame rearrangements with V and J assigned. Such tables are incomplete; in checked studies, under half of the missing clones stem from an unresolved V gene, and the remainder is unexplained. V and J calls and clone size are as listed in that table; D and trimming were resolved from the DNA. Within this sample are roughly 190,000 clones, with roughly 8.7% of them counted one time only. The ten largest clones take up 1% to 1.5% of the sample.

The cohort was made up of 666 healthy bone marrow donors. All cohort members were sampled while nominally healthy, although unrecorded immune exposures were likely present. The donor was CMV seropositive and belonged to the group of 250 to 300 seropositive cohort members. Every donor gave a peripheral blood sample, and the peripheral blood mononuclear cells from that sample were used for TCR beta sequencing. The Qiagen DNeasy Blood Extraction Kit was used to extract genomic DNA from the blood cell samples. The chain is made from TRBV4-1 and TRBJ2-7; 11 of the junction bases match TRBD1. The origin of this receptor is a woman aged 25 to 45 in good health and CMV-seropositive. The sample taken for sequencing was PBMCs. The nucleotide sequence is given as TGCGCCAGCAGTCTTGGGACAGGGGGTTCCTACGAGCAGTACTTC. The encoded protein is CASSLGTGGSYEQYF.